This entry lists 16 T cell receptor beta chains sequenced from one sample in a study of T cells in localized non-small cell lung cancer. Profiled with immunoSEQ multiplex PCR; TCRdb holds only in-frame clones, not every one. The sample shows under 35,000 clones, about nine tenths of them seen only once. The source was peripheral blood mononuclear cells, collected before any cancer treatment. These receptors originate from a woman aged 35 to 75 with stage III lung adenocarcinoma.

The chain carries TRBV19 and TRBJ1-2, with D possibly being TRBD1 (6 bases). Trimming cost V 6 bases and J 2 bases, with 10 bases left between them. There are 13 residues in the CDR3. Germline CDR1 LNHDA, CDR2 SQIVND (reference sequence). The CDR3 here is CASRLTGNYGYTF. The CDR3, as DNA: TGTGCCAGTAGACTCACAGGGAACTATGGCTACACCTTC.

This clone was picked up a small number of times. The V and J genes are TRBV19 and TRBJ1-1; 7 bases are a match to TRBD1. Looked up from germline, CDR1 is LNHDA and CDR2 is SQIVND (reference sequence). This CDR3 has 13 residues. V was clipped by 3 bases and J by 7 bases; unmatched bases: 5. This CDR3 reads CASSIRGTVEAFF. As DNA, the CDR3 is TGTGCCAGTAGTATCAGGGGGACAGTTGAAGCTTTCTTT. The variable domain in full, completed from reference TRBV19 and TRBJ1-1, reads DGGITQSPKYLFRKEGQNVTLSCEQNLNHDAMYWYRQDPGQGLRLIYYSQIVNDFQKGDIAEGYSVSREKKESFPLTVTSAQKNPTAFYLCASSIRGTVEAFFGQGTRLTVV.

The chain has TRBV7-2 and TRBJ1-4; TRBD1 is a possible D gene (6 bases). V was pared by 6 bases and J by 3 bases, with 11 bases between. The CDR3 loop spans 14 amino acids. Germline V gives CDR1 SGHTA, CDR2 FQGNSA. The CDR3 DNA sequence: TGTGCCAGCAGTCAAACAGGGCCTAATGAAAAACTGTTTTTT. Protein: CASSQTGPNEKLFF.

This clone was observed a single time. The chain combines TRBV28 with TRBJ2-1, with 13 bases fitting TRBD2. Germline CDR1 MDHEN, CDR2 SYDVKM. The CDR3 runs to 18 residues. Germline trimming cut 7 bases from V and 3 bases from J; bases unmatched to any gene: 12. The CDR3 sequence is CASTQGLAGEGGYNEQFF. CDR3 bases: TGTGCCAGCACACAAGGACTAGCGGGAGAGGGGGGCTACAATGAGCAGTTCTTC. Using reference TRBV28 and TRBJ2-1 for the parts outside the CDR3, the full variable domain is DVKVTQSSRYLVKRTGEKVFLECVQDMDHENMFWYRQDPGLGLRLIYFSYDVKMKEKGDIPEGYSVSREKKERFSLILESASTNQTSMYLCASTQGLAGEGGYNEQFFGPGTRLTVL.

This chain's CDR3 is CASSQGASTGYNEQFF. The CDR3 coding sequence is TGTGCCAGCAGCCAAGGGGCGAGCACGGGGTACAATGAGCAGTTCTTC. The V gene is TRBV14, the J gene TRBJ2-1; D is perhaps TRBD2 (5 bases). This CDR3 has 16 residues. V gave up 1 base and J gave up 4 bases, with 14 bases separating them. CDR1 is SGHDN and CDR2 is FVKESK in the germline V gene.

V is TRBV5-4 and J is TRBJ2-5; TRBD2 aligns across 10 bases. CDR3 length: 14 residues. V lost 4 bases and J lost 5; bases outside the gene matches: 5. CDR1 is SGHNT, CDR2 YYREEE, per germline (reference sequence). CDR3 region: CASSGTSVRETQYF. DNA for the CDR3: TGTGCCAGCAGCGGGACTAGCGTTCGGGAGACCCAGTACTTC.

CDR3: CASSQLVGQETQYF. In DNA, the CDR3 is TGTGCCAGCAGTCAGTTGGTAGGCCAAGAGACCCAGTACTTC. This chain uses TRBV6-5 with TRBJ2-5; no firm D call. The CDR3 is made up of 14 amino acids. The germline gives CDR1 MNHEY, CDR2 SVGAGI. Deletions cut 5 bases from V and 1 base from J, with 11 bases between.

V gene TRBV7-9 combines with J gene TRBJ2-7, with D possibly being TRBD1 (6 bases). The CDR3 is 14 amino acids. V was trimmed by 5 bases and J by 2 bases, leaving 13 bases between them. Germline values: CDR1 SEHNR, CDR2 FQNEAQ (reference sequence). The CDR3 sequence: CASSTTGLTYEQYF. The DNA of the CDR3 is TGTGCCAGCAGCACAACAGGGCTTACCTACGAGCAGTACTTC.

This chain links TRBV19 with TRBJ2-1; D call uncertain. Per the germline V gene, CDR1 is LNHDA and CDR2 is SQIVND (reference sequence). This CDR3 has 14 residues. V lost 4 bases to trimming and J lost 0 bases, with 7 bases between them. In nucleotides, the CDR3 is TGTGCCAGTAGTAGGATAGGCTCCTACAATGAGCAGTTCTTC. This translates into CASSRIGSYNEQFF.

The chain uses TRBV10-3 and TRBJ2-1, with 9 bases matching TRBD1. The CDR3 runs 15 residues. The V and J ends lost 2 bases and 2 bases, in that order; junction bases with no gene match: 1. CDR1 is ENHRY, CDR2 SYGVKD, per germline. The DNA of the CDR3 is TGTGCCATCAGTGAGGGACAGGGGACCTACAATGAGCAGTTCTTC. Translated: CAISEGQGTYNEQFF.

This clone showed up just a few times. The genes are TRBV21-1 and TRBJ1-1. TRBV21-1 is assigned pseudogene status. The CDR3 contains 15 residues. CDR3 nucleotide sequence: TGTGCCAGCAGCAAAAGGGTACAGCTGAACACTGAAGCTTTCTTT. It codes for CASSKRVQLNTEAFF.

The sample holds one count of this clone. The V and J genes are TRBV28 and TRBJ1-1, with TRBD1 as a possible D gene (6 bases). The ends were cut back, 7 bases at V and 5 bases at J, with 11 bases in the middle. Looked up from germline, CDR1 is MDHEN and CDR2 is SYDVKM. The CDR3 totals 12 residues. CDR3 coding DNA: TGTGCCAGCACAGGGGCTAAGACTGAAGCTTTCTTT. Translation gives CASTGAKTEAFF.

This chain uses TRBV4-3 with TRBJ1-5; no definite D call. Germline CDR1 LGHNA, CDR2 YSLEER. V lost 1 base to trimming and J lost 8 bases, with 9 bases between them. The CDR3 is 13 amino acids. CDR3 amino acids: CASSQGMWEPQHF. The CDR3, as DNA: TGCGCCAGCAGCCAAGGGATGTGGGAGCCCCAGCATTTT.

V usage is TRBV6-5 and J usage is TRBJ1-5; D is unresolved. The length of the CDR3 is 13 residues. The V end was cut by 6 bases, the J end by 0 bases, with 6 bases between. Germline values: CDR1 MNHEY, CDR2 SVGAGI. CDR3 region: CASRESSNQPQHF. As DNA, the CDR3 is TGTGCCAGCAGAGAGAGTAGCAATCAGCCCCAGCATTTT.

V gene TRBV30 combines with J gene TRBJ2-7, with D tentatively TRBD1 or TRBD2 (6 bases each). Trimming left V 4 bases short and J 2 bases short, with 15 bases between. CDR3 length equals 14 residues. The germline V gene has CDR1 GTSNPN and CDR2 SVGIG (reference sequence). The CDR3 sequence is CAWKGQGRTYEQYF. CDR3 sequence (DNA): TGTGCCTGGAAGGGCCAGGGGAGGACCTACGAGCAGTACTTC. Using reference TRBV30 and TRBJ2-7 for the parts outside the CDR3, the full variable domain is SQTIHQWPATLVQPVGSPLSLECTVEGTSNPNLYWYRQAAGRGLQLLFYSVGIGQISSEVPQNLSASRPQDRQFILSSKKLLLSDSGFYLCAWKGQGRTYEQYFGPGTRLTVT.

This chain connects TRBV19 to TRBJ2-5; 9 nucleotides align to TRBD2. Germline V gene sequence: CDR1 LNHDA, CDR2 SQIVND (reference sequence). The CDR3 is 14 amino acids. DNA for the CDR3: TGTGCAATACGCGGGGGGGCTGGAGGAGAGACCCAGTACTTC. It yields the protein CAIRGGAGGETQYF.